This passage covers 28 T cell receptor beta chains from one sample sequenced in a study of blood T cell repertoires in COVID-19. TCRdb keeps only in-frame clones here, not all; method: immunoSEQ multiplex PCR. In the table there are some 220,000 clones, 92% of which are singletons. Sequencing was carried out using peripheral blood. The source is a man aged 25-40 years with COVID-19, enrolled during active disease.

The V and J genes are TRBV7-9 and TRBJ1-1, with D uncertain. The ends were cut back, 1 base at V and 7 bases at J, with 16 bases in the middle. The CDR3 totals 15 residues. Germline CDR1 SEHNR, CDR2 FQNEAQ (reference sequence). The CDR3 sequence is CASSLEMAGASEAFF. The CDR3 DNA follows: TGTGCCAGCAGCTTAGAGATGGCGGGCGCGAGTGAAGCTTTCTTT.

The chain uses TRBV7-9 and TRBJ1-2; D not certain. The CDR3 has 15 residues. Trimming cost V 0 bases and J 0 bases, with 8 bases left between them. In germline, CDR1 is SEHNR, CDR2 FQNEAQ (reference sequence). The chain's CDR3 is CASSLALAANYGYTF. The CDR3 coding sequence is TGTGCCAGCAGCTTAGCTCTGGCGGCTAACTATGGCTACACCTTC. The full variable domain, its missing parts supplied by reference TRBV7-9 and TRBJ1-2, is DTGVSQNPRHKITKRGQNVTFRCDPISEHNRLYWYRQTLGQGPEFLTYFQNEAQLEKSRLLSDRFSAERPKGSFSTLEIQRTEQGDSAMYLCASSLALAANYGYTFGSGTRLTVV.

The chain recombines TRBV11-2 with TRBJ2-3; TRBD2 aligns across 12 bases. The CDR3 loop spans 20 amino acids. In germline, CDR1 is SGHAT, CDR2 FQNNGV. With V trimmed by 0 bases and J by 2 bases, 12 bases remained unmatched. CDR3 sequence: CASSLDRLAGGQIYTDTQYF. The DNA of the CDR3 is TGTGCCAGCAGCTTAGACCGGCTAGCGGGGGGGCAGATATACACAGATACGCAGTATTTT. Based on the CDR3 plus reference TRBV11-2 and TRBJ2-3, the full variable domain is EAGVAQSPRYKIIEKRQSVAFWCNPISGHATLYWYQQILGQGPKLLIQFQNNGVVDDSQLPKDRFSAERLKGVDSTLKIQPAKLEDSAVYLCASSLDRLAGGQIYTDTQYFGPGTRLTVL.

This clone was picked up one time. This sequence joins TRBV19 and TRBJ1-3; TRBD1 matches at 7 bases. V trimming: 4 bases; J trimming: 0 bases; junction bases outside the gene matches: 3. The CDR3 runs to 15 residues. The V gene's germline CDR1 is LNHDA and CDR2 SQIVND (reference sequence). The CDR3 sequence: CASSTGQSSGNTIYF. For the CDR3, the DNA is TGTGCCAGTAGTACGGGACAGAGCTCTGGAAACACCATATATTTT.

This clone was found once. The chain couples TRBV28 to TRBJ2-3, with TRBD1 matching 8 bases. This CDR3 region has 15 residues. V shed 6 bases, J shed 0 bases, and the junction held 5 bases outside the gene matches. Germline CDR1 is MDHEN and CDR2 is SYDVKM. CDR3 sequence: CASSRTGGSTDTQYF. The CDR3 nucleotides are TGTGCCAGCAGCAGAACAGGGGGGAGCACAGATACGCAGTATTTT. The whole variable domain, filled in from reference TRBV28 and TRBJ2-3, reads DVKVTQSSRYLVKRTGEKVFLECVQDMDHENMFWYRQDPGLGLRLIYFSYDVKMKEKGDIPEGYSVSREKKERFSLILESASTNQTSMYLCASSRTGGSTDTQYFGPGTRLTVL.

This chain joins TRBV11-2 and TRBJ1-5; TRBD1 matches at 7 bases. CDR1 SGHAT and CDR2 FQNNGV come from the germline V gene. This CDR3 spans 15 amino acids. V shed 1 base, J shed 6 bases, and the junction held 6 bases outside the gene matches. The DNA of the CDR3 is TGTGCCAGCAGCTTAGGAAGGGGGCGAGGTCAGCCCCAGCATTTT. Its protein product is CASSLGRGRGQPQHF. Drawing the rest from reference TRBV11-2 and TRBJ1-5, the complete variable domain is EAGVAQSPRYKIIEKRQSVAFWCNPISGHATLYWYQQILGQGPKLLIQFQNNGVVDDSQLPKDRFSAERLKGVDSTLKIQPAKLEDSAVYLCASSLGRGRGQPQHFGDGTRLSIL.

The chain recombines TRBV18 with TRBJ1-2; 8 bases match TRBD1. The V segment lost 3 bases and the J segment 4 bases; nucleotides outside the gene matches: 7. The CDR3 runs 15 residues. Germline V gene data show CDR1 as KGHSH and CDR2 as LQKENI. CDR3 DNA: TGTGCCAGCTCACCGGCGGGACAGGCCTCCTATGGCTACACCTTC. Translating gives CASSPAGQASYGYTF.

This chain connects TRBV5-1 to TRBJ1-4; perhaps TRBD1 as D (6 bases). The CDR3 length is 14 residues. Per the germline V gene, CDR1 is SGHRS and CDR2 is YFSETQ. V lost 2 bases and J 4 bases, leaving 9 bases between the germline ends. The CDR3 coding sequence is TGCGCCAGCAGCTTACAGGGAAGTAATGAAAAACTGTTTTTT. Amino acid sequence: CASSLQGSNEKLFF.

The chain is built from TRBV12-3 or TRBV12-4 and TRBJ1-2; 8 positions match TRBD1. The V segment lost 4 bases and the J segment 5 bases; nucleotides outside the gene matches: 3. The CDR3 is made up of 13 amino acids. CDR3: CASSSGGAYGYTF. CDR3 nucleotides: TGTGCCAGCAGTTCAGGGGGCGCTTATGGCTACACCTTC.

The V gene is TRBV14, the J gene TRBJ1-6, with 8 bases identical to TRBD1. The V segment lost 4 bases and the J segment 9 bases; nucleotides outside the gene matches: 8. CDR3 length: 15 residues. CDR1 and CDR2 from the germline V gene are SGHDN and FVKESK. The CDR3 DNA sequence: TGTGCCAGCAGCCTAGTACTGGGGACAGGTTCACCCCTCCACTTT. Its protein product is CASSLVLGTGSPLHF.

The chain carries TRBV6-5 and TRBJ1-1; D is ambiguous. The germline CDR1 and CDR2 sequences are MNHEY and SVGAGI. CDR3 size: 14 residues. Trimming stripped 4 bases from V and 1 base from J, with 10 bases between. Written as DNA, the CDR3 is TGTGCCAGCAGTTCTTCCCGGGGGAACACTGAAGCTTTCTTT. Translation: CASSSSRGNTEAFF.

J is TRBJ1-2 and V is TRBV25-1; the match to TRBD1 covers 9 bases. This CDR3 has 14 amino acids. Germline CDR1 is MGHDK and CDR2 is SYGVNS. The junction had 8 bases not matched to a gene; V was cut back by 8 bases and J by 4 bases. The CDR3 bases are TGTGCCAGCGCTGGACAGGGGATATTCTATGGCTACACCTTC. Translation gives CASAGQGIFYGYTF.

This clone has only one observation. V and J are TRBV18 and TRBJ1-5, with D tentatively TRBD1 (6 bases). V lost 6 bases and J lost 1, with 13 bases in between. The CDR3 has 15 amino acids. CDR1 is KGHSH, CDR2 LQKENI, per germline. The CDR3 DNA sequence: TGTGCCAGCTCGCCGGGACACACAAGCAATCAGCCCCAGCATTTT. It encodes CASSPGHTSNQPQHF.

This rearrangement joins TRBV12-3 or TRBV12-4 to TRBJ2-2; D ambiguous. V gave up 2 bases and J gave up 6 bases, with 4 bases separating them. This CDR3 is built from 12 residues. The DNA for the CDR3 is TGTGCCAGCAGTTTACTCGCCGGGGAGCTGTTTTTT. Protein product: CASSLLAGELFF.

The chain joins TRBV30 to TRBJ1-5; 7 nucleotides line up with TRBD1. Germline lookup yields CDR1 GTSNPN and CDR2 SVGIG (reference sequence). J lost 3 bases, V lost 0 bases, and 2 bases had no gene match. This CDR3 has 14 amino acids. The chain's CDR3 is CAWSVGQNNQPQHF. The CDR3 bases are TGTGCCTGGAGTGTGGGACAGAACAATCAGCCCCAGCATTTT. The full variable domain, rest sourced from reference TRBV30 and TRBJ1-5, is SQTIHQWPATLVQPVGSPLSLECTVEGTSNPNLYWYRQAAGRGLQLLFYSVGIGQISSEVPQNLSASRPQDRQFILSSKKLLLSDSGFYLCAWSVGQNNQPQHFGDGTRLSIL.

This clone was observed a few times. Other DNA sequences within the sample encode an identical CDR3. The rearrangement joins TRBV6-5 to TRBJ1-5; D gene uncertain. Germline lookup yields CDR1 MNHEY and CDR2 SVGAGI. V gave up 9 bases and J gave up 2 bases, with 11 bases separating them. The CDR3 has 13 amino acids. The CDR3 nucleotides read TGTGCCAGTGGCGGTACGGGCAATCAGCCCCAGCATTTT. Encoded protein: CASGGTGNQPQHF.

V usage is TRBV29-1 and J usage is TRBJ2-1, with D possibly TRBD2 on 5 matching bases. This CDR3 is built from 14 residues. The V gene lost 3 bases and the J gene lost 3 bases, with 12 bases spanning the gap. Germline V CDR1 and CDR2: SQVTM, ANQGSEA. CDR3 in DNA: TGCAGCGTTGATCTTCCTAGCCACTACAATGAGCAGTTCTTC. It specifies CSVDLPSHYNEQFF.

In this sample, this clone turned up once. In the same sample, other DNA sequences code for this CDR3. This chain connects TRBV5-1 to TRBJ2-4, with D possibly matching TRBD1 (6 bases). The CDR3 is 14 amino acids. The germline CDR1 and CDR2 sequences are SGHRS and YFSETQ. Deletions cut 2 bases from V and 1 base from J, with 7 bases between. The DNA of the CDR3 is TGCGCCAGCAGCTTAGACAGGGCCAAAAACATTCAGTACTTC. Protein product: CASSLDRAKNIQYF.

The chain has TRBV12-3 or TRBV12-4 and TRBJ1-1; D gene unclear. With 3 bases removed from V and 11 bases from J, the gap between germline ends came to 13 bases. The CDR3 loop spans 12 amino acids. CDR3 nucleotide sequence: TGTGCCAGCAGTTTGGGTCTCGAGCGGGCTTTCTTT. It yields the protein CASSLGLERAFF.

The chain carries TRBV3-1 (or the pseudogene TRBV3-2) and TRBJ2-5, with 8 positions matching TRBD2. With 3 bases clipped from V and 4 bases from J, the junction kept 4 bases outside the gene matches. The germline V gene encodes CDR1 LGHDT and CDR2 YNNKEL (reference sequence). The CDR3 has 14 residues. The CDR3 nucleotides are TGTGCCAGCAGCCACCGGGGGGGGACAGAGACCCAGTACTTC. Its protein is CASSHRGGTETQYF.

Turning to this clone: The sample holds other DNA sequences that translate to the same CDR3. The gene calls are TRBV2 and TRBJ1-1; D unresolved. V was cut by 2 bases and J by 1 base, with 5 bases left in between. Per the germline V gene, CDR1 is SNHLY and CDR2 is FYNNEI. There are 13 residues in the CDR3. CDR3 coding DNA: TGTGCCAGCAGTGAACTCAGGAACACTGAAGCTTTCTTT. This codes for CASSELRNTEAFF. Together with reference TRBV2 and TRBJ1-1, the CDR3 gives the full variable domain: EPEVTQTPSHQVTQMGQEVILRCVPISNHLYFYWYRQILGQKVEFLVSFYNNEISEKSEIFDDQFSVERPDGSNFTLKIRSTKLEDSAMYFCASSELRNTEAFFGQGTRLTVV.

The rearrangement links TRBV11-2 to TRBJ1-5, with D perhaps matching TRBD1 (6 bases). The CDR3 extends over 16 amino acids. V shed 1 base and J shed 1 base, with 11 bases lying between them. Germline V lookup: CDR1 SGHAT, CDR2 FQNNGV. CDR3 coding DNA: TGTGCCAGCAGCTTAGGAACAGGGACCAGCAATCAGCCCCAGCATTTT. Its translation is CASSLGTGTSNQPQHF.

This rearrangement joins TRBV11-2 to TRBJ2-7; no firm D call. Germline V gene lookup returns CDR1 SGHAT and CDR2 FQNNGV. V was pared by 0 bases and J by 12 bases, with 21 bases between. The CDR3 sequence is 15 residues long. CDR3 region: CASSLERFGSYERYF. CDR3 DNA: TGTGCCAGCAGCTTAGAGCGGTTTGGCAGCTACGAAAGGTACTTC.

V gene TRBV18 combines with J gene TRBJ2-7; 12 nucleotides agree with TRBD2. This CDR3 has 18 residues. CDR1 is KGHSH and CDR2 is LQKENI in the germline V gene. J lost 1 base, V lost 3 bases, and 10 bases had no gene match. The CDR3 DNA is TGTGCCAGCTCACCTCTGGGTGCGACTAGCGGGGGATCCTACGAGCAGTACTTC. Protein sequence: CASSPLGATSGGSYEQYF.

The CDR3 is CASSDGTTKGEKLFF. For the CDR3, the DNA is TGCGCCAGCAGTGACGGGACTACCAAAGGGGAAAAACTGTTTTTT. The J gene is TRBJ1-4, the V gene TRBV10-2; maybe TRBD1 (5 bases). The CDR3 length is 15 residues. The germline V and J ends were trimmed by 3 bases and 8 bases, with 16 bases remaining between them. Germline CDR1 is WSHSY and CDR2 is SAAADI.

The chain links TRBV6-1 to TRBJ2-7; 8 positions match TRBD2. Trimming at V came to 3 bases and at J to 2 bases, leaving 3 bases not matched to a gene. From germline, CDR1 is MNHNS and CDR2 SASEGT. This CDR3 region has 14 residues. The CDR3 nucleotides read TGTGCCAGCAGTGACCGGGGGGGCCCCTACGAGCAGTACTTC. It yields the protein CASSDRGGPYEQYF.

The chain links TRBV5-4 to TRBJ1-2; possibly TRBD1 for D (5 bases). Germline CDR1 reads SGHNT; CDR2 reads YYREEE (reference sequence). Trimming cost V 2 bases and J 6 bases, with 14 bases left between them. This CDR3 has 14 amino acids. The CDR3 region has the DNA TGTGCCAGCAGCTTTGTCTCAGGGTCGGATGGCTACACCTTC. Protein sequence: CASSFVSGSDGYTF.

This clone turned up a few times. The V gene is TRBV5-1, the J gene TRBJ1-5; possible D gene TRBD1, 6 bases. The V gene lost 4 bases and the J gene lost 6 bases, with 17 bases spanning the gap. Per the germline V gene, CDR1 is SGHRS and CDR2 is YFSETQ. CDR3 size: 15 residues. CDR3 bases: TGCGCCAGCAGCCCTTCGTTGGGGGCCGGTCAGCCCCAGCATTTT. Its translation: CASSPSLGAGQPQHF.